This T cell receptor (beta chain) stems from a study of T cells in Graves' hyperthyroidism and ophthalmopathy. Study-wide findings and caveats: Clonotypes that were expanded in thyroid above 0.001 mostly appeared in blood too.

This clonotype was seen at least ten times. The antigen is unknown. Exclusion criteria comprised uncontrolled infection, other autoimmune disease, pregnancy or lactation. CDR1 is GTSNPN and CDR2 is SVGIG in the germline V gene (reference sequence). V dropped 3 bases and J dropped 0 bases, with 8 bases sitting between them. This CDR3 has 14 amino acids. Regions amplified from RNA transcripts were the TCR beta CDR3 regions. The HTBI set primed first-round TCR CDR3 RT-PCR. TCRdb used MiXCR to reprocess the multiplex PCR reads, holding one entry per CDR3 protein. The sample lists about 510,000 distinct CDR3 sequences, about 15% occurring once.

This clonotype was obtained from a woman between 40 and 50 years old with Graves' hyperthyroidism. V gene TRBV30 combines with J gene TRBJ2-2; perhaps TRBD1 as D (5 bases). Input material: blood. CDR3 sequence: CAWSGHSNTGELFF. The CDR3 region has the DNA TGTGCCTGGAGCGGACATTCGAACACCGGGGAGCTGTTTTTT. Based on the CDR3 plus reference TRBV30 and TRBJ2-2, the full variable domain is SQTIHQWPATLVQPVGSPLSLECTVEGTSNPNLYWYRQAAGRGLQLLFYSVGIGQISSEVPQNLSASRPQDRQFILSSKKLLLSDSGFYLCAWSGHSNTGELFFGEGSRLTVL.